The next 19 T cell receptor beta chains were all read from a single sample in a study of blood T cell repertoires in COVID-19. Clones were read by immunoSEQ multiplex PCR, and TCRdb kept only the in-frame ones, dropping some. The sample contains just over 350,000 clones, less than 90% of which appear only once. The material sequenced was peripheral blood. These TCRs come from a woman aged 55-75 years with COVID-19, enrolled during active disease.

V gene TRBV6-4 combines with J gene TRBJ2-2; a possible D gene is TRBD2 (5 bases). Germline CDR1 MRHNA, CDR2 SNTAGT. The ends were cut back, 5 bases at V and 4 bases at J, with 8 bases in the middle. This CDR3 spans 13 amino acids. The DNA of the CDR3 is TGTGCCAGCAGTCTCCGGGGCACCGGGGAGCTGTTTTTT. Translation: CASSLRGTGELFF.

The chain has TRBV20-1 and TRBJ2-1, with 8 positions matching TRBD1. Germline-derived CDR1 and CDR2 are DFQATT and SNEGSKA (reference sequence). The CDR3 is 16 residues long. Germline trimming cut 3 bases from V and 2 bases from J; bases unmatched to any gene: 9. In DNA form, the CDR3 reads TGCAGTGCTAGTAAACTCGGACAGGGCACCTACAATGAGCAGTTCTTC. Amino acid sequence: CSASKLGQGTYNEQFF.

The chain has TRBV7-3 and TRBJ1-6; 8 bases map to TRBD1. Germline lookup yields CDR1 SGHTA and CDR2 FQGTGA. The length of the CDR3 is 13 residues. Trimming took 5 bases from V and 7 from J; bases not matched to a gene: 1. The CDR3 reads CASSRTGNSPLHF. The CDR3 DNA reads TGTGCCAGCAGCCGGACAGGGAATTCACCCCTCCACTTT.

The CDR3 is CASSQEWQGNYGYTF. As DNA, the CDR3 is TGTGCCAGCAGCCAAGAATGGCAGGGGAACTATGGCTACACCTTC. The chain couples TRBV4-2 to TRBJ1-2, with D possibly being TRBD1 (6 bases). CDR1 is LGHNA and CDR2 is YNFKEQ in the germline V gene. V was clipped by 0 bases and J by 2 bases, with 10 bases between them. The CDR3 consists of 15 residues.

The CDR3 DNA reads as TGTGCCAGCAGTTACGGACTAGCGGGGATCCCCCCCCGGGGGCAGTTCTTC. It is translated as CASSYGLAGIPPRGQFF. The V gene is TRBV6-2 or TRBV6-3, the J gene TRBJ2-1; TRBD2 matches 12 bases. The germline V gene has CDR1 MNHEY and CDR2 SVGEGT. This CDR3 contains 17 residues. The ends lost 2 bases at V and 12 bases at J; junction bases unmatched: 14.

The V and J genes are TRBV7-8 and TRBJ1-1; D remains ambiguous. The CDR3 extends over 15 amino acids. V was trimmed by 2 bases and J by 0 bases, leaving 10 bases between them. Per germline, CDR1 SGHVS and CDR2 FQNEAQ. The chain's CDR3 is CASSLSGDMNTEAFF. CDR3 in DNA: TGTGCCAGCAGCTTATCCGGGGATATGAACACTGAAGCTTTCTTT.

V usage is TRBV4-2 and J usage is TRBJ1-2, with 7 bases fitting TRBD1. CDR3 length: 16 amino acids. Looked up from germline, CDR1 is LGHNA and CDR2 is YNFKEQ. The trim removed 0 bases at V and 3 bases at J, leaving 7 bases unmatched. CDR3 protein: CASSQDGQADYYGYTF. Written as DNA, the CDR3 is TGTGCCAGCAGCCAAGATGGACAGGCAGACTACTATGGCTACACCTTC.

The rearrangement joins TRBV9 to TRBJ2-1, with 13 bases matching TRBD2. Germline values: CDR1 SGDLS, CDR2 YYNGEE. The junction had 4 bases not matched to a gene; V was cut back by 3 bases and J by 4 bases. CDR3 length: 16 residues. In DNA form, the CDR3 reads TGTGCCAGCAGCGAGGGACTAGCGGGGCCATACAATGAGCAGTTCTTC. Amino acid sequence: CASSEGLAGPYNEQFF.

The chain combines TRBV19 with TRBJ2-5; 8 bases are shared with TRBD1. Unmatched junction bases numbered 3, after V lost 4 bases and J lost 5 bases. The CDR3 has 13 amino acids. The germline V gene has CDR1 LNHDA and CDR2 SQIVND (reference sequence). The CDR3 region is CASSRQGTETQYF. The CDR3 bases are TGTGCCAGTAGTAGACAGGGGACGGAGACCCAGTACTTC. The entire variable domain, with the rest obtained from reference TRBV19 and TRBJ2-5, is as follows: DGGITQSPKYLFRKEGQNVTLSCEQNLNHDAMYWYRQDPGQGLRLIYYSQIVNDFQKGDIAEGYSVSREKKESFPLTVTSAQKNPTAFYLCASSRQGTETQYFGPGTRLLVL.

The V gene is TRBV5-5, the J gene TRBJ2-6; 11 nucleotides line up with TRBD1. Germline V gene lookup returns CDR1 SGHKS and CDR2 YYEKEE (reference sequence). V shed 4 bases and J 0 bases; nucleotides not matched to a gene: 6. This CDR3 has 18 amino acids. CDR3 nucleotide sequence: TGTGCCAGCAGCAGGGGACAGGGGGGATCCTCTGGGGCCAACGTCCTGACTTTC. It yields the protein CASSRGQGGSSGANVLTF.

The CDR3 DNA is TGTGCCAGCAGCTTCGGCAGGGATCAGCCCCAGCATTTT. Translation gives CASSFGRDQPQHF. This sequence joins TRBV5-5 and TRBJ1-5, with D perhaps TRBD1 (5 bases). V lost 2 bases to trimming and J lost 5 bases, with 8 bases between them. The CDR3 has 13 amino acids. Looked up from germline, CDR1 is SGHKS and CDR2 is YYEKEE (reference sequence).

This chain connects TRBV11-3 to TRBJ2-3, with TRBD1 matching 8 bases. The CDR3 extends over 16 amino acids. V lost 5 bases to trimming and J lost 3 bases; unmatched junction nucleotides: 10. Germline values: CDR1 SGHNT, CDR2 YENEEA. CDR3 DNA: TGTGCCAGCAGCCCAAGGCGGACAGGGTGGACAGATACGCAGTATTTT. It specifies CASSPRRTGWTDTQYF.

CDR3 sequence: CASSTRTDFYEQYF. For the CDR3, the DNA is TGTGCCAGCAGCACCCGGACGGACTTCTACGAGCAGTACTTC. The gene calls are TRBV7-9 and TRBJ2-7, with D possibly being TRBD2 (5 bases). Germline lookup yields CDR1 SEHNR and CDR2 FQNEAQ (reference sequence). Trimming took off 5 bases at V and 3 bases at J, with 14 bases between the two ends. CDR3 length equals 14 residues.

V gene TRBV27 combines with J gene TRBJ2-3, with D maybe TRBD1 (5 bases). Trimming left V 1 base short and J 0 bases short, with 14 bases between. This CDR3 comprises 17 residues. Germline loops: CDR1 MNHEY, CDR2 SMNVEV (reference sequence). The CDR3 region has the DNA TGTGCCAGCAGTTTATTTATGGACATTACTAGCACAGATACGCAGTATTTT. Translating gives CASSLFMDITSTDTQYF.

This chain connects TRBV4-1 to TRBJ2-7, with 10 bases lining up with TRBD2. The V and J ends lost 5 bases and 2 bases, in that order; junction bases with no gene match: 3. CDR3 size: 14 residues. Germline CDR1 and CDR2: MGHRA and YSYEKL. The CDR3: CASSWTSGAYEQYF. The DNA for the CDR3 is TGCGCCAGCAGCTGGACTAGCGGCGCCTACGAGCAGTACTTC.

As to this clone: In the same sample, other DNA sequences code for this CDR3. The genes are TRBV3-1 (or the pseudogene TRBV3-2) and TRBJ2-7; D remains ambiguous. Trimming left V 2 bases short and J 7 bases short, with 18 bases between. CDR1 LGHDT and CDR2 YNNKEL come from the germline V gene (reference sequence). The CDR3 runs 15 residues. CDR3 DNA sequence: TGTGCCAGCAGCCAAAGACTTGTCGCCTCTTGGGAGCAGTACTTC. Protein: CASSQRLVASWEQYF.

The chain links TRBV2 to TRBJ1-2; a weak D match, TRBD1 (5 bases). The germline V gene has CDR1 SNHLY and CDR2 FYNNEI. V dropped 6 bases and J dropped 4 bases, with 12 bases sitting between them. The CDR3 has 13 amino acids. The CDR3 bases are TGTGCCAGCAGACTGACAGTGCTCTATGGCTACACCTTC. It encodes CASRLTVLYGYTF.

The chain combines TRBV6-5 with TRBJ1-2; D not resolved. V was trimmed by 8 bases and J by 7 bases, leaving 17 bases between them. The V gene's germline CDR1 is MNHEY and CDR2 SVGAGI. This CDR3 has 13 residues. CDR3 DNA: TGTGCCAGCTCCCCCCTGCGGTCCAGTGGCTACACCTTC. Amino acids: CASSPLRSSGYTF.

The chain couples TRBV10-1 to TRBJ2-2; 10 bases match TRBD2. Germline V gives CDR1 WNHNN, CDR2 SYGVQD (reference sequence). Trimming removed 6 bases from V and 5 bases from J; junction bases left unmatched: 3. This CDR3 spans 14 amino acids. CDR3 DNA: TGCGCCAGCAGGAGCGGGGGGGGTACCGGGGAGCTGTTTTTT. Protein product: CASRSGGGTGELFF.